The entry below describes one T cell receptor (beta chain). Other DNA sequences from this sample encode an identical CDR3 as well. The data stem from a study of shared clonotypes between healthy human individuals. Per germline, CDR1 SGHAT and CDR2 FQNNGV. Trimming took 5 bases from V and 1 from J; bases not matched to a gene: 4. This CDR3 is 14 amino acids long. It was into CD45RA+ naive and CD45RA-negative memory subsets that the CD4+ cells were split. Authors' analysis steps: In the immunoSEQ data, sequences were junction-only and lacked quality scores, so filtering differed. Assay used: immunoSEQ multiplex PCR; TCRdb lists only in-frame clones, some missing. Clone size and the V and J calls come from that table; the DNA yielded D and trimming. The sample consists of roughly 1 million clones, about 77% of them appearing once.

The sequenced material came from memory CD4+ T cells sorted from blood. Subset meaning: CD45RA-negative fraction. V usage is TRBV11-2 and J usage is TRBJ2-5, with TRBD1 identical over 7 bases. This TCR came from a man between 18 and 35 years old in good health. CDR3 protein: CASSPRQGQETQYF. The CDR3 DNA follows: TGTGCCAGCAGCCCAAGACAGGGCCAAGAGACCCAGTACTTC.